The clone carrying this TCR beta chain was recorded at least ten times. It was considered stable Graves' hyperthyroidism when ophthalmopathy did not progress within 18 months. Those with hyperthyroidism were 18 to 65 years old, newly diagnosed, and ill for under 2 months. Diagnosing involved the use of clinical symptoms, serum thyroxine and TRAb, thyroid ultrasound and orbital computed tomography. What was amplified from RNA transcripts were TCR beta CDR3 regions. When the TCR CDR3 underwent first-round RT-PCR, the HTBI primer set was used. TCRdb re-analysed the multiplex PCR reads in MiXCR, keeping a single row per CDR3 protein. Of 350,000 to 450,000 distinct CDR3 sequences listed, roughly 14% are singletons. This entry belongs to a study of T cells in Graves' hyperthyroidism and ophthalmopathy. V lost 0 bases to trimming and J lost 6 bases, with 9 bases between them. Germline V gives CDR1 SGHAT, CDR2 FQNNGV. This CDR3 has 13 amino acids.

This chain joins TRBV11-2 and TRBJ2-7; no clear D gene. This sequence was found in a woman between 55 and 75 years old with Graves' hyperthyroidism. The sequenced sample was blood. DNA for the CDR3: TGTGCCAGCAGCTTAGAGACATCTGGCGAGCAGTACTTC. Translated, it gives CASSLETSGEQYF.